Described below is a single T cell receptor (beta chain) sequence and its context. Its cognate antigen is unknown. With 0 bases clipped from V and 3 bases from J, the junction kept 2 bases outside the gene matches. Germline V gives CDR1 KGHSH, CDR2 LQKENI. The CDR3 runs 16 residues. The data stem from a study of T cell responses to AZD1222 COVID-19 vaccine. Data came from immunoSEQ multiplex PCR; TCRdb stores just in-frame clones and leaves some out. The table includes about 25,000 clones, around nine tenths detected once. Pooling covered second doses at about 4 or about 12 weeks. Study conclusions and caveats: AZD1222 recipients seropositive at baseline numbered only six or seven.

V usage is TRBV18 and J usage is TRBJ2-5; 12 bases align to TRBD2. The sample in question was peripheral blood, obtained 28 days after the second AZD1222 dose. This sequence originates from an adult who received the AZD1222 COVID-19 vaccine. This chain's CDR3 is CASSPPGLAGEETQYF. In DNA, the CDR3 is TGTGCCAGCTCACCACCGGGACTAGCGGGTGAAGAGACCCAGTACTTC.